The present TCR beta chain was sequenced within a study of blood T cell repertoires in COVID-19. Assay used: immunoSEQ multiplex PCR; TCRdb lists only in-frame clones, some missing. Of 150,000 to 200,000 clones in the sample, 80% to 85% were seen once. This clone has just one count. The sequence came from a man aged 70-80 years who had been exposed to COVID-19. Sequencing used PBMCs or T cells enriched from blood (not recorded which).

CDR3 loop: CASSSGQYGYTF. The CDR3 DNA follows: TGTGCCAGCAGTTCCGGACAATATGGCTACACCTTC. The chain is built from TRBV28 and TRBJ1-2; tentatively, D is TRBD1 (5 bases). This CDR3 has 12 amino acids. The V gene's germline CDR1 is MDHEN and CDR2 SYDVKM. The ends were cut back, 4 bases at V and 5 bases at J, with 8 bases in the middle.